This TCR beta chain was profiled in a study of blood T cell repertoires in COVID-19. Study as a whole: The samples span acute and convalescent COVID-19 from the United States, Italy and Spain.

Some clones are missing from TCRdb's copy, which holds only in-frame ones; the method was immunoSEQ multiplex PCR. The sample includes around 120,000 clones, almost 85% of them seen just once. Trimming cost V 0 bases and J 2 bases; bases outside gene matches: 4. The CDR3 has 16 amino acids. Germline V gene data show CDR1 as SGHTS and CDR2 as YDEGEE. The specimen was peripheral blood. This rearrangement joins TRBV5-8 to TRBJ2-3; TRBD2 agrees at 9 bases. The sequence came from a man between 65 and 85 years old with active or convalescent COVID-19. CDR3 in amino acids: CASSLGSGGVTDTQYF. The CDR3 region has the DNA TGTGCCAGCAGCTTGGGTAGCGGGGGTGTCACAGATACGCAGTATTTT.